These 30 T cell receptor beta chains came from one sample sequenced in a study of cytomegalovirus exposure and HLA in healthy donors. 60 Vbeta and 13 Jbeta primers were used in PCR. The data were produced by immunoSEQ multiplex PCR, yet TCRdb's version contains in-frame clones alone and is incomplete. Of about 89,000 clones listed, 85% are singletons. The source material was PBMCs. The receptor set was obtained from a man aged 35 to 55 in good health and CMV-seropositive.

CDR3 in amino acids: CASSPIPPGGGSETEAFF. CDR3 nucleotide sequence: TGTGCCAGCTCACCAATACCCCCAGGGGGTGGGTCGGAAACTGAAGCTTTCTTT. V gene TRBV18 combines with J gene TRBJ1-1; TRBD1 matches 7 bases. The germline gives CDR1 KGHSH, CDR2 LQKENI. The CDR3 sequence is 18 residues long. After removal of 2 bases from V and 5 bases from J, the junction contained 17 bases not matched to a gene.

The V and J genes are TRBV18 and TRBJ1-5, with TRBD1 identical over 10 bases. Germline-derived CDR1 and CDR2 are KGHSH and LQKENI. The CDR3 is 16 amino acids. V shed 3 bases and J 6 bases; nucleotides not matched to a gene: 8. The CDR3 spells CASSPAPGQGSQPQHF. Here the CDR3 DNA reads TGTGCCAGCTCACCGGCACCGGGACAGGGGAGTCAGCCCCAGCATTTT. Filled out from reference TRBV18 and TRBJ1-5, the complete variable domain reads NAGVMQNPRHLVRRRGQEARLRCSPMKGHSHVYWYRQLPEEGLKFMVYLQKENIIDESGMPKERFSAEFPKEGPSILRIQQVVRGDSAAYFCASSPAPGQGSQPQHFGDGTRLSIL.

The V and J genes are TRBV28 and TRBJ2-2, with a tentative D call TRBD1 (6 bases). CDR1 is MDHEN, CDR2 SYDVKM, per germline. The CDR3 has 15 amino acids. The V end lost 6 bases, the J end lost 5 bases, and 16 bases lay between the germline ends. The DNA of the CDR3 is TGTGCCAGCAGGATACAGGGTTTGGGGACCGGGGAGCTGTTTTTT. Its translation: CASRIQGLGTGELFF.

This sequence joins TRBV6-1 and TRBJ2-7; D gene ambiguous. V was shortened by 6 bases and J by 4 bases, with 13 bases between the two germline ends. The length of the CDR3 is 13 residues. Germline lookup yields CDR1 MNHNS and CDR2 SASEGT. In nucleotides, the CDR3 is TGTGCCAGCAGGTCACTCTCACAGTACGAGCAGTACTTC. Residues: CASRSLSQYEQYF.

A few counts support this clone. V usage is TRBV6-5 and J usage is TRBJ1-6; 8 nucleotides agree with TRBD1. CDR1 MNHEY and CDR2 SVGAGI come from the germline V gene. V lost 8 bases to trimming and J lost 0 bases; unmatched junction nucleotides: 3. CDR3 length: 15 residues. Here the CDR3 reads CASGTGRSYNSPLHF. The CDR3, as DNA: TGTGCCAGCGGGACAGGACGCTCCTATAATTCACCCCTCCACTTT.

The rearrangement joins TRBV4-1 to TRBJ2-7; 10 bases line up with TRBD2. There are 16 residues in the CDR3. V was clipped by 1 base and J by 3 bases; unmatched bases: 6. Germline V gene sequence: CDR1 MGHRA, CDR2 YSYEKL. The CDR3 region is CASSQAALAGIYEQYF. The CDR3 region has the DNA TGCGCCAGCAGCCAAGCAGCACTAGCGGGGATCTACGAGCAGTACTTC.

With respect to this clone: At the DNA level, this CDR3 is encoded by other sequences in the same sample as well. This chain uses TRBV6-1 with TRBJ1-2, with D possibly matching TRBD1 (5 bases). The V end was cut by 3 bases, the J end by 8 bases, with 13 bases between. The CDR3 totals 13 residues. Germline V CDR1 and CDR2: MNHNS, SASEGT. The CDR3, as DNA: TGTGCCAGCAGTGAGTGGGCAGGGAACGGCTACACCTTC. Protein product: CASSEWAGNGYTF.

The rearrangement joins TRBV18 to TRBJ2-1; 12 positions match TRBD1. After removal of 1 base from V and 6 bases from J, the junction contained 4 bases not matched to a gene. Germline values: CDR1 KGHSH, CDR2 LQKENI. The CDR3 extends over 16 amino acids. The CDR3 coding sequence is TGTGCCAGCTCACCACTGGGACAGGGGGCACTCAATGAGCAGTTCTTC. Translated, it gives CASSPLGQGALNEQFF.

CDR3 coding DNA: TGTGCCATCAGTGAGTCGTTTAGCGGGGACCCCTACAATGAGCAGTTCTTC. Protein product: CAISESFSGDPYNEQFF. The V gene is TRBV10-3, the J gene TRBJ2-1; 8 bases agree with TRBD2. V was clipped by 0 bases and J by 2 bases; unmatched bases: 6. CDR3 length: 17 amino acids. Per the germline V gene, CDR1 is ENHRY and CDR2 is SYGVKD.

The chain has TRBV6-5 and TRBJ2-7; TRBD1 might be the D (5 bases). The CDR3 has 13 residues. Between the trimmed V and J ends, which lost 7 bases and 6 bases, there was a span of 16 bases. Looked up from germline, CDR1 is MNHEY and CDR2 is SVGAGI. The DNA of the CDR3 is TGTGCCAGCACCAGCGATCAGGGCGCCGAGCAGTACTTC. Its translation: CASTSDQGAEQYF.

This clone was found once. This chain links TRBV4-2 with TRBJ1-4, with D uncertain. V lost 1 base and J lost 7, with 16 bases in between. Germline V gives CDR1 LGHNA, CDR2 YNFKEQ. The CDR3 sequence is 16 residues long. The CDR3 DNA follows: TGTGCCAGCAGCCAAGCTGCCAGTCTGTCGGGTGAAAAACTGTTTTTT. Residues: CASSQAASLSGEKLFF.

This chain connects TRBV6-1 to TRBJ1-5; D gene unclear. Germline V lookup: CDR1 MNHNS, CDR2 SASEGT. CDR3 size: 15 residues. V was shortened by 0 bases and J by 7 bases, with 13 bases between the two germline ends. The CDR3 DNA reads TGTGCCAGCAGTGAAGCGGGCAAGTTTTTGCAGCCCCAGCATTTT. Amino acids: CASSEAGKFLQPQHF.

This rearrangement joins TRBV7-9 to TRBJ2-5; perhaps TRBD2 as D (6 bases). Germline loops: CDR1 SEHNR, CDR2 FQNEAQ (reference sequence). The CDR3 is 14 amino acids. V gave up 5 bases and J gave up 2 bases, with 12 bases separating them. DNA of the CDR3: TGTGCCAGCAGCCCGGACTATTTGCAAGAGACCCAGTACTTC. Translation gives CASSPDYLQETQYF. The entire variable domain, with the rest obtained from reference TRBV7-9 and TRBJ2-5, is as follows: DTGVSQNPRHKITKRGQNVTFRCDPISEHNRLYWYRQTLGQGPEFLTYFQNEAQLEKSRLLSDRFSAERPKGSFSTLEIQRTEQGDSAMYLCASSPDYLQETQYFGPGTRLLVL.

The V call is TRBV18, the J call TRBJ2-5; 8 bases agree with TRBD2. The CDR3 is 15 residues long. J was trimmed by 1 base and V by 2 bases; bases with no gene match: 3. Germline V gene data show CDR1 as KGHSH and CDR2 as LQKENI. CDR3 bases: TGTGCCAGCTCACCAGACGGGGGGGCCCAAGAGACCCAGTACTTC. Protein: CASSPDGGAQETQYF.

CDR3 sequence reads: CASSHKVHQGAIGTDTQYF. The DNA for the CDR3 is TGTGCCAGCAGCCACAAGGTTCATCAGGGGGCGATTGGGACAGATACGCAGTATTTT. J is TRBJ2-3 and V is TRBV4-2; TRBD1 matches 8 bases. CDR1 is LGHNA and CDR2 is YNFKEQ in the germline V gene. V gave up 3 bases and J gave up 3 bases; unmatched junction bases: 17. This CDR3 is built from 19 residues.

The CDR3 loop is CASSLTRGLAGAYEQYF. DNA of the CDR3: TGTGCCAGCAGCCTGACCCGGGGACTAGCGGGAGCCTACGAGCAGTACTTC. The chain employs TRBV11-2 and TRBJ2-7; 14 bases line up with TRBD2. CDR3 length: 17 amino acids. CDR1 is SGHAT, CDR2 FQNNGV, per germline. V trimming: 5 bases; J trimming: 2 bases; junction bases outside the gene matches: 8.

Concerning this clone: One end of the junction varies from germline; a read error may be responsible. Other DNA variants within this sample encode the same CDR3. This sequence joins TRBV27 and TRBJ1-1, with D hard to call. Germline V CDR1 and CDR2: MNHEY, SMNVEV (reference sequence). The CDR3 covers 13 residues. The CDR3 spells CASSLRAGTEAFF. The CDR3 DNA sequence: TGCGCCAGCAGTTTGCGTGCGGGCACTGAAGCTTTCTTT.

This clone was seen a single time. This chain connects TRBV23-1 to TRBJ2-5; D might be TRBD1 (6 bases). TRBV23-1 is annotated as an ORF whose role is uncertain. Trimming stripped 1 base from V and 0 bases from J, with 18 bases between. The CDR3 contains 18 residues. CDR3 in DNA: TGCGCCAGCAGTCAATGGACAGATCTTCTGGCCCACCAAGAGACCCAGTACTTC. As protein: CASSQWTDLLAHQETQYF.

The V gene is TRBV7-2, the J gene TRBJ2-5; D unclear. This CDR3 contains 14 residues. V lost 2 bases to trimming and J lost 1 base, with 8 bases between them. Per the germline V gene, CDR1 is SGHTA and CDR2 is FQGNSA. As DNA, the CDR3 is TGTGCCAGCAGCTTATATGTAGCCCAAGAGACCCAGTACTTC. It is translated as CASSLYVAQETQYF. Full variable domain (remainder filled in from reference TRBV7-2 and TRBJ2-5): GAGVSQSPSNKVTEKGKDVELRCDPISGHTALYWYRQSLGQGLEFLIYFQGNSAPDKSGLPSDRFSAERTGGSVSTLTIQRTQQEDSAVYLCASSLYVAQETQYFGPGTRLLVL.

The chain is built from TRBV21-1 and TRBJ2-6; TRBD1 is the table's D call, not checked against the DNA. TRBV21-1 is reported as a pseudogene. The CDR3 consists of 16 residues. CDR3 amino acids: CASSVRQASGANVLTF. CDR3 sequence (DNA): TGTGCCAGCAGCGTTAGACAGGCTTCAGGGGCCAACGTCCTGACTTTC.

This clone was detected only a few times. The chain is built from TRBV2 and TRBJ2-3, with 9 nucleotides matching TRBD2. The V gene end was trimmed by 6 bases and the J gene end by 1 base; junction bases not matched to a gene: 5. CDR1 SNHLY and CDR2 FYNNEI come from the germline V gene. The CDR3 is made up of 15 amino acids. CDR3 DNA: TGTGCCAGCAGCCGGACTAGCGTGGGCACAGATACGCAGTATTTT. As protein: CASSRTSVGTDTQYF. The entire variable domain, with the rest obtained from reference TRBV2 and TRBJ2-3, is as follows: EPEVTQTPSHQVTQMGQEVILRCVPISNHLYFYWYRQILGQKVEFLVSFYNNEISEKSEIFDDQFSVERPDGSNFTLKIRSTKLEDSAMYFCASSRTSVGTDTQYFGPGTRLTVL.

This clone was recorded only once. The V call is TRBV6-5, the J call TRBJ1-1; 11 nucleotides match TRBD1. This CDR3 is 13 amino acids long. Germline values: CDR1 MNHEY, CDR2 SVGAGI. The junction had 6 bases not matched to a gene; V was cut back by 2 bases and J by 13 bases. This chain's CDR3 is CASSYGGTGGNFF. DNA for the CDR3: TGTGCCAGCAGTTACGGAGGGACAGGGGGGAATTTCTTT.

The chain joins TRBV7-6 to TRBJ2-2, with 8 positions matching TRBD2. Germline CDR1 is SGHVS and CDR2 is FNYEAQ. V lost 6 bases to trimming and J lost 4 bases; unmatched junction nucleotides: 10. This CDR3 is built from 16 residues. The CDR3 loop is CASRRGGTRPTGELFF. CDR3 sequence (DNA): TGTGCCAGCAGGAGGGGGGGGACTAGACCCACCGGGGAGCTGTTTTTT.

The genes are TRBV7-2 and TRBJ2-7; no firm D call. V dropped 5 bases and J dropped 1 base, with 12 bases sitting between them. This CDR3 has 14 residues. Germline V gives CDR1 SGHTA, CDR2 FQGNSA. The CDR3 DNA reads TGTGCCAGCAGCCCGTGGGCGTTGTCCTACGAGCAGTACTTC. Translation gives CASSPWALSYEQYF.

As concerns this clone: This specimen includes other DNA sequences encoding the same CDR3. The V gene is TRBV2, the J gene TRBJ1-1; D possibly corresponds to TRBD1 (5 bases). Germline V CDR1 and CDR2: SNHLY, FYNNEI. The V end was cut by 3 bases, the J end by 5 bases, with 7 bases between. The CDR3 covers 12 residues. The CDR3 sequence: CASSDDRTEAFF. CDR3 nucleotide sequence: TGTGCCAGCAGTGATGACAGAACTGAAGCTTTCTTT.

In its sample, this clone was seen once. The V and J genes are TRBV6-1 and TRBJ2-7; 7 bases line up with TRBD2. Germline V gene lookup returns CDR1 MNHNS and CDR2 SASEGT. This CDR3 has 14 residues. V dropped 6 bases and J dropped 2; count of bases not matched to a gene: 7. The CDR3 loop reads CASRDGRWPYEQYF. CDR3 coding DNA: TGTGCCAGCAGGGACGGGAGGTGGCCCTACGAGCAGTACTTC.

This sequence joins TRBV14 and TRBJ2-7; D is possibly TRBD1 (7 bases). The CDR3 has 14 residues. Germline V CDR1 and CDR2: SGHDN, FVKESK. Between the trimmed V and J ends, which lost 3 bases and 7 bases, there was a span of 16 bases. The CDR3 DNA reads as TGTGCCAGCAGCCAGAAATCAGGGGGGAAGGAGCAGTACTTC. Its translation is CASSQKSGGKEQYF.

Written as DNA, the CDR3 is TGCGCCAGCAGACCGGGACTTGAGGCCACTGAAGCTTTCTTT. It codes for CASRPGLEATEAFF. This sequence joins TRBV5-1 and TRBJ1-1, with TRBD1 as a possible D gene (5 bases). The germline V gene has CDR1 SGHRS and CDR2 YFSETQ. V gave up 5 bases and J gave up 4 bases, with 15 bases separating them. The CDR3 covers 14 residues.

The J gene is TRBJ2-2, the V gene TRBV27, with TRBD2 identical over 9 bases. The CDR3 has 17 residues. Germline assignment: CDR1 MNHEY and CDR2 SMNVEV (reference sequence). J was trimmed by 1 base and V by 4 bases; bases with no gene match: 7. The CDR3 region is CASSSAKTSGNTGELFF. The CDR3 coding sequence is TGTGCCAGCAGTTCTGCAAAGACTAGCGGGAACACCGGGGAGCTGTTTTTT.

This clone was observed a single time. This chain links TRBV5-6 with TRBJ1-2, with TRBD1 identical over 9 bases. Trimming took 2 bases from V and 3 from J; bases not matched to a gene: 5. Germline lookup yields CDR1 SGHDT and CDR2 YYEEEE. This CDR3 contains 15 residues. The CDR3 nucleotides read TGTGCCAGCAGCTTAACAGGGGGCGCCGACTATGGCTACACCTTC. This encodes CASSLTGGADYGYTF.